These 32 T cell receptor beta chains share one sample of origin, sequenced in a study of blood T cell repertoires in COVID-19. Data came from immunoSEQ multiplex PCR; TCRdb stores just in-frame clones and leaves some out. The sample gives fewer than 450,000 clones, about 90% of which show up once; more than 1% is in the top ten. The sequencing sample was made of PBMCs or T cells enriched from blood (not recorded which). Receptors were obtained from a woman under 40 who had recovered from COVID-19.

The chain carries TRBV12-5 and TRBJ2-5; 9 nucleotides line up with TRBD2. CDR3 length equals 17 residues. Germline V CDR1 and CDR2: LGHNT, FRNRAP. The V gene end was trimmed by 0 bases and the J gene end by 3 bases; junction bases not matched to a gene: 8. Written as DNA, the CDR3 is TGTGCTAGTGGTTTGGTAGGGGCTAGCGGGGCAAAAGAGACCCAGTACTTC. Translating it yields CASGLVGASGAKETQYF.

V is TRBV19 and J is TRBJ1-2; a possible D gene is TRBD1 (5 bases). V was cut by 3 bases and J by 5 bases, with 16 bases left in between. The germline gives CDR1 LNHDA, CDR2 SQIVND (reference sequence). CDR3 size: 15 residues. In DNA, the CDR3 is TGTGCCAGTAGTATCCCCATAGGCGGGGGATATGGCTACACCTTC. Its translation: CASSIPIGGGYGYTF.

The genes are TRBV7-2 and TRBJ1-2; D uncertain. Germline CDR1 is SGHTA and CDR2 is FQGNSA. CDR3 size: 12 residues. Trimming left V 3 bases short and J 8 bases short, with 10 bases between. CDR3 sequence: CASSFPLYGYTF. Here the CDR3 DNA reads TGTGCCAGCAGCTTCCCCCTATACGGCTACACCTTC.

The chain couples TRBV5-6 to TRBJ2-7, with 11 bases lining up with TRBD2. V trimming: 3 bases; J trimming: 0 bases; junction bases outside the gene matches: 8. This CDR3 contains 17 residues. The V gene's germline CDR1 is SGHDT and CDR2 YYEEEE. CDR3 residues: CASSWRTSGLSSYEQYF. The CDR3 coding sequence is TGTGCCAGCAGCTGGAGGACTAGCGGGCTCAGCTCCTACGAGCAGTACTTC.

This clone turned up a few times. This chain links TRBV5-1 with TRBJ2-2; tentative D call: TRBD1 (6 bases). Looked up from germline, CDR1 is SGHRS and CDR2 is YFSETQ. CDR3 length: 15 amino acids. V lost 0 bases and J lost 3, with 9 bases in between. The CDR3 DNA reads TGCGCCAGCAGCTTGGACAGGGTGGACACCGGGGAGCTGTTTTTT. Translating it yields CASSLDRVDTGELFF.

The chain couples TRBV19 to TRBJ2-7, with 7 bases aligning to TRBD1. The germline CDR1 and CDR2 sequences are LNHDA and SQIVND (reference sequence). The CDR3 is 14 residues long. V lost 6 bases, J lost 2 bases, and 7 bases stayed unmatched. The CDR3 DNA follows: TGTGCCAGTAGGAAGACAGGGTACCCCTACGAGCAGTACTTC. It specifies CASRKTGYPYEQYF.

This clone was counted once. The chain uses TRBV5-4 and TRBJ1-2, with 7 bases that match TRBD1. The ends lost 4 bases at V and 0 bases at J; junction bases unmatched: 9. Germline V gene lookup returns CDR1 SGHNT and CDR2 YYREEE (reference sequence). CDR3 length equals 16 residues. The CDR3 sequence is CASSTPDREANYGYTF. The CDR3 nucleotides are TGTGCCAGCAGCACCCCCGACAGGGAAGCTAACTATGGCTACACCTTC.

V and J are TRBV7-2 and TRBJ1-2; D is unclear. CDR1 SGHTA and CDR2 FQGNSA come from the germline V gene. The CDR3 covers 14 residues. V lost 1 base to trimming and J lost 7 bases, with 13 bases between them. The CDR3 coding sequence is TGTGCCAGCAGCTTAGATTCCCCTCCTATTGGCTACACCTTC. It specifies CASSLDSPPIGYTF.

The V gene is TRBV6-6, the J gene TRBJ2-7; 12 nucleotides match TRBD2. Trimming took 7 bases from V and 3 from J; bases not matched to a gene: 7. Germline assignment: CDR1 MNHNY and CDR2 SVGAGI (reference sequence). This CDR3 comprises 15 residues. CDR3 loop: CASTQEGLAGYEQYF. The DNA for the CDR3 is TGTGCCAGCACTCAAGAGGGACTAGCGGGCTACGAGCAGTACTTC.

J is TRBJ1-5 and V is TRBV24-1, with a possible D match to TRBD1 (6 bases). The germline V gene encodes CDR1 KGHDR and CDR2 SFDVKD. With 6 bases removed from V and 0 bases from J, the gap between germline ends came to 11 bases. This CDR3 spans 15 amino acids. CDR3 DNA: TGTGCCACCAGTCCCAGGGACAATAGCAATCAGCCCCAGCATTTT. It specifies CATSPRDNSNQPQHF.

CDR3 sequence (DNA): TGTGCCAGCAGCTTGGGGACTCCGGGACAGGGGGCTGGAAACACCATATATTTT. This translates into CASSLGTPGQGAGNTIYF. The chain carries TRBV5-4 and TRBJ1-3, with 11 bases matching TRBD1. The CDR3 consists of 18 residues. Trimming cost V 0 bases and J 2 bases; bases outside gene matches: 7. Per the germline V gene, CDR1 is SGHNT and CDR2 is YYREEE (reference sequence).

The V call is TRBV19, the J call TRBJ2-5; 10 nucleotides align to TRBD2. The CDR3 runs 16 residues. V lost 3 bases, J lost 5 bases, and 9 bases stayed unmatched. Germline CDR1 is LNHDA and CDR2 is SQIVND (reference sequence). The CDR3 sequence: CASSIMLAGARETQYF. Here the CDR3 DNA reads TGTGCCAGTAGTATCATGCTAGCGGGGGCTAGGGAGACCCAGTACTTC.

This rearrangement joins TRBV28 to TRBJ2-1; TRBD2 matches 8 bases. This CDR3 is 17 amino acids long. The germline CDR1 and CDR2 sequences are MDHEN and SYDVKM. Trimming at V came to 1 base and at J to 0 bases, leaving 5 bases not matched to a gene. CDR3 amino acids: CASSLFPAGASYNEQFF. CDR3 DNA: TGTGCCAGCAGTTTATTCCCAGCGGGGGCCTCCTACAATGAGCAGTTCTTC.

The chain recombines TRBV20-1 with TRBJ2-7; a weak D match, TRBD2 (6 bases). This CDR3 comprises 13 residues. Germline V gene lookup returns CDR1 DFQATT and CDR2 SNEGSKA (reference sequence). The ends were cut back, 3 bases at V and 0 bases at J, with 9 bases in the middle. The CDR3 DNA reads TGCAGTGCTAGTATCGGGAGCTCCTACGAGCAGTACTTC. It yields the protein CSASIGSSYEQYF.

The chain has TRBV27 and TRBJ1-1; 9 bases are shared with TRBD1. V lost 6 bases, J lost 1 base, and 3 bases stayed unmatched. Germline CDR1 MNHEY, CDR2 SMNVEV (reference sequence). The length of the CDR3 is 14 residues. CDR3 bases: TGTGCCAGCAGCCCGGACAGGGGGAACACTGAAGCTTTCTTT. Translating gives CASSPDRGNTEAFF.

The chain has TRBV29-1 and TRBJ2-7; a possible D gene is TRBD2 (5 bases). Germline-derived CDR1 and CDR2 are SQVTM and ANQGSEA. Trimming shortened V by 3 bases and J by 1 base, and 13 bases separated the two germline ends. The CDR3 loop spans 14 amino acids. CDR3 loop: CSVESGWGSYEQYF. The CDR3 bases are TGCAGCGTTGAGTCGGGGTGGGGTTCCTACGAGCAGTACTTC.

The rearrangement links TRBV5-6 to TRBJ2-7; 7 bases align to TRBD2. Losses at the gene ends were 4 bases for V and 0 bases for J; bases not matched to a gene: 13. Germline CDR1 and CDR2: SGHDT and YYEEEE. CDR3 length equals 17 residues. CDR3 sequence (DNA): TGTGCCAGCAGCCTCTCGGCGGGGGACCTCCTCTCCTACGAGCAGTACTTC. Translated: CASSLSAGDLLSYEQYF.

V and J are TRBV7-2 and TRBJ2-5, with 13 bases fitting TRBD2. Germline CDR1 and CDR2: SGHTA and FQGNSA. V was clipped by 5 bases and J by 1 base; unmatched bases: 4. There are 16 residues in the CDR3. As DNA, the CDR3 is TGTGCCAGCAGCCGCCGACTAGCGGGGGGCCAAGAGACCCAGTACTTC. Amino acids: CASSRRLAGGQETQYF. Drawing the rest from reference TRBV7-2 and TRBJ2-5, the complete variable domain is GAGVSQSPSNKVTEKGKDVELRCDPISGHTALYWYRQSLGQGLEFLIYFQGNSAPDKSGLPSDRFSAERTGGSVSTLTIQRTQQEDSAVYLCASSRRLAGGQETQYFGPGTRLLVL.

The chain employs TRBV7-8 and TRBJ1-5; 8 positions agree with TRBD1. V dropped 4 bases and J dropped 1; count of bases not matched to a gene: 0. CDR1 and CDR2 (germline): SGHVS, FQNEAQ. CDR3 length: 14 residues. CDR3 amino acids: CASSWTGSNQPQHF. The CDR3 DNA is TGTGCCAGCAGCTGGACAGGGAGCAATCAGCCCCAGCATTTT. The variable domain in full, completed from reference TRBV7-8 and TRBJ1-5, reads GAGVSQSPRYKVAKRGQDVALRCDPISGHVSLFWYQQALGQGPEFLTYFQNEAQLDKSGLPSDRFFAERPEGSVSTLKIQRTQQEDSAVYLCASSWTGSNQPQHFGDGTRLSIL.

The genes are TRBV5-1 and TRBJ2-1; D perhaps matches TRBD1 (5 bases). The CDR3 is 14 residues long. Germline assignment: CDR1 SGHRS and CDR2 YFSETQ. The V and J ends lost 7 bases and 8 bases respectively, with 19 bases between them. CDR3 amino acids: CASSKAGPWDEQFF. For the CDR3, the DNA is TGCGCCAGCTCGAAAGCAGGGCCATGGGATGAGCAGTTCTTC.

The chain is built from TRBV28 and TRBJ1-1, with D perhaps matching TRBD1 (5 bases). This CDR3 region has 13 residues. Germline V gene data show CDR1 as MDHEN and CDR2 as SYDVKM. V dropped 6 bases and J dropped 1 base, with 9 bases sitting between them. As DNA, the CDR3 is TGTGCCAGCAGGTGGACATGGAACACTGAAGCTTTCTTT. This sequence encodes CASRWTWNTEAFF.

The gene calls are TRBV5-8 and TRBJ1-1; no clear D gene. Trimming shortened V by 2 bases and J by 6 bases, and 11 bases separated the two germline ends. This CDR3 is built from 13 residues. CDR1 is SGHTS and CDR2 is YDEGEE in the germline V gene. The CDR3 DNA reads as TGTGCCAGCAGCTTCGGTCGAGGTTCTGAAGCTTTCTTT. This translates into CASSFGRGSEAFF. The full variable domain, its missing parts supplied by reference TRBV5-8 and TRBJ1-1, is EAGVTQSPTHLIKTRGQQATLRCSPISGHTSVYWYQQALGLGLQFLLWYDEGEERNRGNFPPRFSGRQFPNYSSELNVNALELEDSALYLCASSFGRGSEAFFGQGTRLTVV.

The V call is TRBV6-5, the J call TRBJ2-7, with 10 bases that match TRBD1. The germline CDR1 and CDR2 sequences are MNHEY and SVGAGI. Unmatched junction bases numbered 10, after V lost 5 bases and J lost 6 bases. The CDR3 consists of 15 residues. The CDR3 region is CASSTFRTGGGEQYF. The DNA for the CDR3 is TGTGCCAGCAGTACTTTCAGGACAGGGGGGGGCGAGCAGTACTTC.

The chain carries TRBV28 and TRBJ2-3; 15 nucleotides agree with TRBD2. CDR1 and CDR2 (germline): MDHEN, SYDVKM. Trimming at V came to 4 bases and at J to 4 bases, leaving 12 bases not matched to a gene. The CDR3 length is 19 residues. CDR3 in amino acids: CASSYHLGLAGGLADTQYF. The CDR3 DNA reads TGTGCCAGCAGTTATCACCTCGGACTAGCGGGGGGGCTGGCAGATACGCAGTATTTT. Full variable domain (missing parts from reference TRBV28 and TRBJ2-3): DVKVTQSSRYLVKRTGEKVFLECVQDMDHENMFWYRQDPGLGLRLIYFSYDVKMKEKGDIPEGYSVSREKKERFSLILESASTNQTSMYLCASSYHLGLAGGLADTQYFGPGTRLTVL.

The chain has TRBV28 and TRBJ1-5; 7 nucleotides line up with TRBD1. This CDR3 spans 16 amino acids. V was clipped by 8 bases and J by 0 bases; unmatched bases: 10. From germline, CDR1 is MDHEN and CDR2 SYDVKM. CDR3 nucleotide sequence: TGTGCCAGCCGGCCTAACAGGGGTTATAGCAATCAGCCCCAGCATTTT. Protein: CASRPNRGYSNQPQHF.

V gene TRBV19 combines with J gene TRBJ1-2; 9 bases fit TRBD1. The CDR3 runs to 15 residues. Trimming at V came to 6 bases and at J to 4 bases, leaving 9 bases not matched to a gene. Looked up from germline, CDR1 is LNHDA and CDR2 is SQIVND (reference sequence). The CDR3 protein is CASRARDRALYGYTF. The CDR3 DNA reads TGTGCCAGTAGAGCCCGGGACAGGGCTCTCTATGGCTACACCTTC.

This clone was counted a few times. This rearrangement joins TRBV4-1 to TRBJ1-2, with 10 bases that match TRBD1. The junction had 4 bases not matched to a gene; V was cut back by 1 base and J by 8 bases. CDR3 length: 14 residues. Germline assignment: CDR1 MGHRA and CDR2 YSYEKL. CDR3 residues: CASSQGGTGVGYTF. In DNA form, the CDR3 reads TGCGCCAGCAGCCAAGGAGGGACAGGGGTAGGCTACACCTTC.

CDR3 in DNA: TGTGCCTGCACTACAGGGAATGGAGGCTATAATTCACCCCTCCACTTT. Its protein product is CACTTGNGGYNSPLHF. The V gene is TRBV30, the J gene TRBJ1-6; maybe TRBD1 (6 bases). Trimming pared 6 bases from V and 3 bases from J, leaving 18 bases between. The CDR3 is made up of 16 amino acids. Germline V gene data show CDR1 as GTSNPN and CDR2 as SVGIG (reference sequence).

The chain is built from TRBV6-1 and TRBJ2-2, with 8 bases matching TRBD1. Trimming cost V 0 bases and J 5 bases; bases outside gene matches: 14. CDR3 length: 19 amino acids. Germline CDR1 and CDR2: MNHNS and SASEGT. CDR3 nucleotides: TGTGCCAGCAGTGAAGCGGGGGCAGGGGGCGGTCGTGGGACCGGGGAGCTGTTTTTT. This encodes CASSEAGAGGGRGTGELFF.

This chain joins TRBV29-1 and TRBJ1-2, with a tentative D call TRBD1 (5 bases). Trimming stripped 4 bases from V and 7 bases from J, with 16 bases between. The germline CDR1 and CDR2 sequences are SQVTM and ANQGSEA. This CDR3 spans 13 amino acids. CDR3 region: CSVGQNQGPGYTF. As DNA, the CDR3 is TGCAGCGTTGGACAAAATCAGGGTCCTGGCTACACCTTC.

The chain couples TRBV10-2 to TRBJ1-1; TRBD1 matches 8 bases. V was pared by 6 bases and J by 5 bases, with 5 bases of the junction left unmatched. The CDR3 spans 13 residues. CDR1 is WSHSY, CDR2 SAAADI, per germline. CDR3 residues: CASSLTGVTEAFF. The DNA for the CDR3 is TGCGCCAGCAGCCTGACAGGGGTTACTGAAGCTTTCTTT.

This clone was detected only a few times. The CDR3 does not close with the conserved phenylalanine or tryptophan, likely indicating a read error. The DNA is omitted, as the CDR3 cannot be located on it reliably, and the CDR3 follows TCRdb's listing. This sequence joins TRBV12-5 and TRBJ1-6. The CDR3 numbers 9 amino acids, ends counted. The germline V gene encodes CDR1 LGHNT and CDR2 FRNRAP. The CDR3: CASGLWPRG.